This T cell receptor (beta chain) emerged from a study of PD-1 blockade in mismatch repair-deficient tumors. Study-level background: Patients had over ten mismatch repair-deficient cancer types and were previously treated and progressing. Findings and limits, study-wide: Tumor-resident clones, often undetectable pretreatment in blood, expanded then contracted after pembrolizumab.

The J segment lost 5 bases and the V segment lost 2 bases, leaving 5 bases of the junction unmatched. CDR3 length equals 14 residues. Germline lookup yields CDR1 MNHEY and CDR2 SMNVEV (reference sequence). Assay used: immunoSEQ multiplex PCR; TCRdb lists only in-frame clones, some missing. Of 50,000 or so clones detected, over 60% appear once; the ten largest clones hold 2.5% to 4%. Comments on this clone: Its antigen is as yet unknown.

All patients were mismatch repair deficient, assessed by either PCR or immunohistochemistry. The TCR-sequenced patients were a few responders to pembrolizumab. This receptor was identified in an adult with mismatch repair-deficient cancer. The chain joins TRBV27 to TRBJ1-2, with 7 bases identical to TRBD1. This specimen consisted of PBMCs, obtained before pembrolizumab treatment. CDR3 in amino acids: CASSLNPGGYGYTF. The CDR3 nucleotides read TGTGCCAGCAGTTTAAATCCAGGGGGTTATGGCTACACCTTC.